This T cell receptor beta chain was profiled in a study of blood T cell repertoires in COVID-19. Participants spanned ages about 18 to 100 years and resided in 20 to 30 US areas. In assigning cohorts, the study relied on participant-reported clinical history. Original handling: For nucleated cells, counts were estimated from reference gene primer amplification. Libraries were prepared by immunoSEQ multiplex PCR; TCRdb keeps only in-frame clonotypes and omits some of them. The DNA gave D and trimming, while V, J and clone size come from that table. The top ten clones hold around 1.3% of a sample with 270,000 or so clones, 70% to 90% of them seen once. The sample consisted of PBMCs or T cells enriched from blood (not recorded which). The TCR was taken from a woman between 40 and 55 years old with acute COVID-19.

This chain's CDR3 is CASSLLPDQGGYTF. Here the CDR3 DNA reads TGTGCCAGCAGTTTATTACCGGACCAGGGGGGCTACACCTTC. The chain uses TRBV28 and TRBJ1-2, with D maybe TRBD1 (6 bases). Trimming removed 1 base from V and 8 bases from J, with 14 bases in between. The CDR3 spans 14 residues. Per the germline V gene, CDR1 is MDHEN and CDR2 is SYDVKM.